This T cell receptor (beta chain) was sequenced for a study of shared clonotypes between healthy human individuals. Deep-level assay runs were performed. The input for sorted-subset replicate PCRs was approximately 190 ng DNA, about 30,000 T cell genomes. The authors' processing: With immunoSEQ giving junction-only sequences and no quality scores, filtering differed. Generated by immunoSEQ multiplex PCR, the TCRdb table keeps only in-frame clones and is missing some. V, J and clone size were drawn from that table, and D and trimming were deduced from the DNA. The profile shows approximately 2,300,000 clones, about 90% of them singletons. The trim removed 8 bases at V and 4 bases at J, leaving 3 bases unmatched. The CDR3 totals 12 residues. Germline-derived CDR1 and CDR2 are SNHLY and FYNNEI. The study, taken as a whole, reports: Across subsets, estimated richness was generally greater for naive than for memory populations.

This clone appeared a single time. Its target is not known. Specimen: naive CD4+ T cells from PBMCs. The subset here: CD45RA+ positively selected. The chain carries TRBV2 and TRBJ2-7; 9 bases line up with TRBD1. This TCR was recovered from a man aged 18 to 35 in good health. Some clones in this sample may be carry-over from other donors' samples. Written as DNA, the CDR3 is TGTGCCAGCGGGACAGGGATTTACGAGCAGTACTTC. This sequence encodes CASGTGIYEQYF.